This TCR beta chain originates from a study of control samples from healthy donors and cancer patients. The CDR3 is made up of 14 amino acids. Trimming removed 4 bases from V and 3 bases from J, with 13 bases in between. From germline, CDR1 is MDHEN and CDR2 SYDVKM. The protocol was immunoSEQ multiplex PCR, while the TCRdb copy is restricted to in-frame clones and leaves out a portion. The sample has about 150,000 clones, over 90% seen once. The rearrangement joins TRBV28 to TRBJ2-7, with D perhaps being TRBD1 or TRBD2 (5 bases each). The receptor was derived from a man in his fifties in good health. The sample comprised blood. In DNA, the CDR3 is TGTGCCAGCAGTTGGAGTGGGGGTCGCTACGAGCAGTACTTC. It codes for CASSWSGGRYEQYF.